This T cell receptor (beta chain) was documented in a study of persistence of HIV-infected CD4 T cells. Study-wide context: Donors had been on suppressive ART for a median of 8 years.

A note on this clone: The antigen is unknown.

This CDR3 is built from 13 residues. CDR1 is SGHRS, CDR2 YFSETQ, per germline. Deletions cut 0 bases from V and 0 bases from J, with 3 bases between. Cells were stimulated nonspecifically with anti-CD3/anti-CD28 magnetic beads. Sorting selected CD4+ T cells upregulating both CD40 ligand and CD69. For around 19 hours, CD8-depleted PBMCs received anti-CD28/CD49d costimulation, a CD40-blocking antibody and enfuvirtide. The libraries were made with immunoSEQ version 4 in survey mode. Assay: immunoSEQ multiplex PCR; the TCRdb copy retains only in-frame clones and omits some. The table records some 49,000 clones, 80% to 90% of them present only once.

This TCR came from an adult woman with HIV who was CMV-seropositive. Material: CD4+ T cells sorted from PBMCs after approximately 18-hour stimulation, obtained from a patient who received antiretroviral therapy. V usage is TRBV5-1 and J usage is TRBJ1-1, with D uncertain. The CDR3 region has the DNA TGCGCCAGCAGCTTGGCCTTGAACACTGAAGCTTTCTTT. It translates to CASSLALNTEAFF.